The clone carrying this T cell receptor (beta chain) has a single count. The sample comes from a study of blood T cell repertoires in COVID-19. The protocol was immunoSEQ multiplex PCR, while the TCRdb copy is restricted to in-frame clones and leaves out a portion. The sample records roughly 90,000 clones, 85% to 90% being singletons. The germline V and J ends were trimmed by 5 bases and 5 bases, with 9 bases remaining between them. The CDR3 loop spans 12 amino acids. Looked up from germline, CDR1 is MDHEN and CDR2 is SYDVKM. This clonotype was sampled from a human donor in a cohort sampled during active COVID-19. The chain couples TRBV28 to TRBJ1-2, with a tentative D call TRBD1 (6 bases). Material: peripheral blood. The CDR3 sequence is CASSRQGYGYTF. The CDR3 DNA reads TGTGCCAGCAGTCGGCAGGGGTATGGCTACACCTTC.